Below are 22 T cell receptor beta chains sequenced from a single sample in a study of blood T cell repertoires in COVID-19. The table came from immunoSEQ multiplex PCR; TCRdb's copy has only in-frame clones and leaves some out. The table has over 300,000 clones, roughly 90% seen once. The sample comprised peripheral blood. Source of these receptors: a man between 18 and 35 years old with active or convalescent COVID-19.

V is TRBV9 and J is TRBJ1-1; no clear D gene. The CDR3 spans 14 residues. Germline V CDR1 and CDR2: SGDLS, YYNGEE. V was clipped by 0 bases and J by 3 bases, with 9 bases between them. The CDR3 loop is CASSVEGGYTEAFF. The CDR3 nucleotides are TGTGCCAGCAGCGTAGAAGGAGGGTACACTGAAGCTTTCTTT.

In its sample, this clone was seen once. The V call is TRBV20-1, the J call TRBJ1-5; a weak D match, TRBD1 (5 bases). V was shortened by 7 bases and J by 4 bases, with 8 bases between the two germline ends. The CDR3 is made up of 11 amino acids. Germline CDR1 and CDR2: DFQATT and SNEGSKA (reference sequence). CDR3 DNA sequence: TGCAGTGGGGGGGGGAATCAGCCCCAGCATTTT. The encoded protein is CSGGGNQPQHF.

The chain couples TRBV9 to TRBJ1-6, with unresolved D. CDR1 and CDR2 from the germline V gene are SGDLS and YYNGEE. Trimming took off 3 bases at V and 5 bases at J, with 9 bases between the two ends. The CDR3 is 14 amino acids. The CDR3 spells CASSGLVNNSPLHF. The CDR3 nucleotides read TGTGCCAGCAGCGGATTAGTGAATAATTCACCCCTCCACTTT.

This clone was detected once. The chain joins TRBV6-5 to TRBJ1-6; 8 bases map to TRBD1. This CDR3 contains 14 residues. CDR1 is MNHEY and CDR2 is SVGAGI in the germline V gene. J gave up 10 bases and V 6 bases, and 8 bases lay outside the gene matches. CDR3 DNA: TGTGCCAGCAGCCGACAGGGGTGGGGATCACCCCTCCACTTT. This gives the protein CASSRQGWGSPLHF.

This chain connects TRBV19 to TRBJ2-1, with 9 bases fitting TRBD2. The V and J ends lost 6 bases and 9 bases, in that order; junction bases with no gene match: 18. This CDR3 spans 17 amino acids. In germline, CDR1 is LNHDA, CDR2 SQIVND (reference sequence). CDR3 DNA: TGTGCCAGTAGCACTCCTCCGTCGCGGGGGGGCTTTTTTGAGCAGTTCTTC. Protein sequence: CASSTPPSRGGFFEQFF.

The CDR3 region has the DNA TGTGCCAGCAGCACGAGGGTGGATCAGCCCCAGCATTTT. Translating gives CASSTRVDQPQHF. The rearrangement uses TRBV27 and TRBJ1-5; D not certain. Germline V gene lookup returns CDR1 MNHEY and CDR2 SMNVEV (reference sequence). The CDR3 covers 13 residues. The V end lost 6 bases, the J end lost 5 bases, and 11 bases lay between the germline ends.

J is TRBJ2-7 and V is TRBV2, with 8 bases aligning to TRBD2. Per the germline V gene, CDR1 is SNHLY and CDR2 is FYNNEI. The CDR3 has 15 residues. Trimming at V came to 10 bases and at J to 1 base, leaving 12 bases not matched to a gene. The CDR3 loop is CATLEELAASYEQYF. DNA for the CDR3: TGTGCCACCCTGGAAGAACTAGCGGCGTCCTACGAGCAGTACTTC.

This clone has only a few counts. The CDR3 DNA reads TGTGCCAGCAGCGTATACAGGGGATCGAACACTGAAGCTTTCTTT. Translation: CASSVYRGSNTEAFF. This sequence joins TRBV5-4 and TRBJ1-1, with TRBD1 matching over 7 bases. Losses at the gene ends were 4 bases for V and 1 base for J; bases not matched to a gene: 7. CDR1 and CDR2 (germline): SGHNT, YYREEE (reference sequence). The length of the CDR3 is 15 residues.

CDR3 nucleotide sequence: TGTGCCAGCCCCAAGGACACTAAAGAGACCCAGTACTTC. Its translation: CASPKDTKETQYF. V usage is TRBV27 and J usage is TRBJ2-5, with a weak D call TRBD1 (5 bases). V was trimmed by 8 bases and J by 3 bases, leaving 13 bases between them. Germline CDR1 reads MNHEY; CDR2 reads SMNVEV (reference sequence). The CDR3 runs 13 residues.

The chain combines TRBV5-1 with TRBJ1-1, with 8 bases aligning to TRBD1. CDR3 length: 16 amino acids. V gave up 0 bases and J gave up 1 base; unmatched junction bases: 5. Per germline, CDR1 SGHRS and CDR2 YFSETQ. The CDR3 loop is CASSLVPGGQNTEAFF. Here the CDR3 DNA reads TGCGCCAGCAGCTTGGTTCCAGGGGGCCAGAACACTGAAGCTTTCTTT.

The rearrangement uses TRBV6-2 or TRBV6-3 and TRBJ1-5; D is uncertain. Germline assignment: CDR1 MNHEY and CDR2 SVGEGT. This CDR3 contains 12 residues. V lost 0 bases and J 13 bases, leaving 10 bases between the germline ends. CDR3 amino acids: CASSYSRDEQHF. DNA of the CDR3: TGTGCCAGCAGTTACTCGCGAGATGAACAGCATTTT.

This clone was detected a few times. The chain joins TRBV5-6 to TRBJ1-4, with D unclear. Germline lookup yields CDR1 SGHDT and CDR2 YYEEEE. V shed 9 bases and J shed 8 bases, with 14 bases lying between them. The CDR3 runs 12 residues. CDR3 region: CATGGRGEKLFF. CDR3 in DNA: TGTGCCACGGGAGGGCGTGGGGAAAAACTGTTTTTT. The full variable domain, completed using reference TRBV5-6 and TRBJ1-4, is DAGVTQSPTHLIKTRGQQVTLRCSPKSGHDTVSWYQQALGQGPQFIFQYYEEEERQRGNFPDRFSGHQFPNYSSELNVNALLLGDSALYLCATGGRGEKLFFGSGTQLSVL.

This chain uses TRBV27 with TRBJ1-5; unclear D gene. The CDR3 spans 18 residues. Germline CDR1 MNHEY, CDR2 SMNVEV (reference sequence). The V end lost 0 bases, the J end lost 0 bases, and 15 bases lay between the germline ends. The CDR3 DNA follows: TGTGCCAGCAGTTTATCGAAACCTTCAGCGTCTAGCAATCAGCCCCAGCATTTT. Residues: CASSLSKPSASSNQPQHF.

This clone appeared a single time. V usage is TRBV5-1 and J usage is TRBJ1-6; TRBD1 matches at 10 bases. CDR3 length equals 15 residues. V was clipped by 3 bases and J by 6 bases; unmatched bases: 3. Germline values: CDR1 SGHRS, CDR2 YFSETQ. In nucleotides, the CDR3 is TGCGCCAGCAGCTCTGGGGACAGGGGTAATTCACCCCTCCACTTT. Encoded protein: CASSSGDRGNSPLHF. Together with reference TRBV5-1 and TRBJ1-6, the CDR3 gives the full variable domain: KAGVTQTPRYLIKTRGQQVTLSCSPISGHRSVSWYQQTPGQGLQFLFEYFSETQRNKGNFPGRFSGRQFSNSRSEMNVSTLELGDSALYLCASSSGDRGNSPLHFGNGTRLTVT.

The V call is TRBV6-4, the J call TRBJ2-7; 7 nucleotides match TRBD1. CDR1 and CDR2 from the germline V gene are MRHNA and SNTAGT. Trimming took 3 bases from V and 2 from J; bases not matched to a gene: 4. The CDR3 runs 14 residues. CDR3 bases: TGTGCCAGCAGTGAAGAGACAGGGCCCTACGAGCAGTACTTC. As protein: CASSEETGPYEQYF.

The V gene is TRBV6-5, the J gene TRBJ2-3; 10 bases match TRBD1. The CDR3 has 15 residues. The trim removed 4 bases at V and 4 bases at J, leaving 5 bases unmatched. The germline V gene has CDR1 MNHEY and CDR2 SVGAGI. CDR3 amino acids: CASSSDRGLADTQYF. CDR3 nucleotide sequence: TGTGCCAGCAGTTCGGACAGGGGGTTGGCAGATACGCAGTATTTT.

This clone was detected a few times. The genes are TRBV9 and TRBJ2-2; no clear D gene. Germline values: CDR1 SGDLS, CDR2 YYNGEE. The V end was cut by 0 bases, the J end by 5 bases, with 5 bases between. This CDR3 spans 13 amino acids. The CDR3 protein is CASSVDGTGELFF. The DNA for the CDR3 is TGTGCCAGCAGCGTAGACGGGACCGGGGAGCTGTTTTTT.

This CDR3 is CASSQGAGVGDTQYF. CDR3 in DNA: TGTGCCAGCAGCCAAGGCGCAGGGGTCGGAGATACGCAGTATTTT. The J gene is TRBJ2-3, the V gene TRBV14, with a weak D call TRBD1 (6 bases). Trimming pared 1 base from V and 5 bases from J, leaving 13 bases between. From germline, CDR1 is SGHDN and CDR2 FVKESK. The CDR3 is 15 residues long.

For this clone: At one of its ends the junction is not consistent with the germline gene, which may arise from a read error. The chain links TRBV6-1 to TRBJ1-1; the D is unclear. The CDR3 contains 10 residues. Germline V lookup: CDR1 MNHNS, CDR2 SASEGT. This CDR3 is CASSEVQSSF. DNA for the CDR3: TGTGCCAGCAGTGAAGTCCAATCCAGCTTT.

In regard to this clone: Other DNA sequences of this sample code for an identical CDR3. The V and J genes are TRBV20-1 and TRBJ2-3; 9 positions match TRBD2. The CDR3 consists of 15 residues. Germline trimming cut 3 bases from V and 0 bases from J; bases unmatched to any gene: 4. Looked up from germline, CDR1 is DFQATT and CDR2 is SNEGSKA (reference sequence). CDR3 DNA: TGCAGTGCTAGTTCCCTAGCGGGAAGCACAGATACGCAGTATTTT. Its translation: CSASSLAGSTDTQYF.

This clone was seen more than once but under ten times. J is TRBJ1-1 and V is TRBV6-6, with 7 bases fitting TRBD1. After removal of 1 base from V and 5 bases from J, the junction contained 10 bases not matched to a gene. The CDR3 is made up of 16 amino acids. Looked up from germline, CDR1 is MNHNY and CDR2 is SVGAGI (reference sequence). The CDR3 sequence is CASSYYLTGPKTEAFF. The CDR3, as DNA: TGTGCCAGCAGTTACTACCTGACAGGGCCCAAAACTGAAGCTTTCTTT.

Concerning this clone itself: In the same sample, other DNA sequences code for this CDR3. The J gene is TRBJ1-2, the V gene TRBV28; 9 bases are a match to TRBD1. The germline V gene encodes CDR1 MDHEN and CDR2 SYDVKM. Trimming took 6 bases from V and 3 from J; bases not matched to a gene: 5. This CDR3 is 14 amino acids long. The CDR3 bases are TGTGCCAGCAGCCTTACAGGGGGCGACTATGGCTACACCTTC. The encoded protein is CASSLTGGDYGYTF.